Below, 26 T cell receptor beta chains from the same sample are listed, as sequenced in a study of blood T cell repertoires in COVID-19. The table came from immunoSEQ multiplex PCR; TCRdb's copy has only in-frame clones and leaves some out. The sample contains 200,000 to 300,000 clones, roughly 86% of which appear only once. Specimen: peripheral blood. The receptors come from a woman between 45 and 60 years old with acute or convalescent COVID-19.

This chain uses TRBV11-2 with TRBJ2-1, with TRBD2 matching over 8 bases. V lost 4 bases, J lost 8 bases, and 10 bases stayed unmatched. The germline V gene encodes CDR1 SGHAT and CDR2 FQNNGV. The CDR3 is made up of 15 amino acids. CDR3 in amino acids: CASSSGTSQGDEQFF. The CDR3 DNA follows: TGTGCCAGCAGCTCGGGGACTAGTCAAGGGGATGAGCAGTTCTTC.

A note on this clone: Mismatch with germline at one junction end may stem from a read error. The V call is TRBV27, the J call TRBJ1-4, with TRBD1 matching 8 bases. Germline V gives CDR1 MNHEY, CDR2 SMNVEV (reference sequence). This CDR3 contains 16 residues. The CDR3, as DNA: TGTGCCAGCAGTCTATCGCCCGGACAGGGCGATGAAAAACTGTTTTTT. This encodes CASSLSPGQGDEKLFF.

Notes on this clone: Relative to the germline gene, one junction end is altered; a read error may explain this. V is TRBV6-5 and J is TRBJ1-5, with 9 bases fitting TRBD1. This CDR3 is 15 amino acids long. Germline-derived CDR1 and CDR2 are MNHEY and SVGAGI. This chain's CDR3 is CASSPRDRVGQSQHF. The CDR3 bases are TGTGCCAGCAGTCCCCGGGACAGGGTCGGTCAGTCCCAGCATTTT.

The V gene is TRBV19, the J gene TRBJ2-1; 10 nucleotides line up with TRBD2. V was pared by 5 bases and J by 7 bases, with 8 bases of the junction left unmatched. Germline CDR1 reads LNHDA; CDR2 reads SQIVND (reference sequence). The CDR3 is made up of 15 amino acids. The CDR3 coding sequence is TGTGCCAGTAGTTTTTCTAGCGGGGGTATGAATGAGCAGTTCTTC. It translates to CASSFSSGGMNEQFF.

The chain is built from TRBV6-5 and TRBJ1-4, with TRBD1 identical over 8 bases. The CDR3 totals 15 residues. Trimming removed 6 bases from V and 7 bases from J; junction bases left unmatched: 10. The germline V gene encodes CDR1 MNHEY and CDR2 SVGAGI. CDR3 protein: CASSDGQGGREKLFF. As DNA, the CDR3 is TGTGCCAGCAGCGACGGACAGGGAGGTCGTGAAAAACTGTTTTTT.

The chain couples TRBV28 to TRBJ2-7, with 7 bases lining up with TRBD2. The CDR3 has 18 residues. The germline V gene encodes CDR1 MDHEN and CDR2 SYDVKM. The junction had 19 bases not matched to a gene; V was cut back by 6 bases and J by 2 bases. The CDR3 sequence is CASRTLNPTSGGPYEQYF. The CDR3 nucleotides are TGTGCCAGCAGAACCTTAAACCCAACTTCGGGGGGACCCTACGAGCAGTACTTC.

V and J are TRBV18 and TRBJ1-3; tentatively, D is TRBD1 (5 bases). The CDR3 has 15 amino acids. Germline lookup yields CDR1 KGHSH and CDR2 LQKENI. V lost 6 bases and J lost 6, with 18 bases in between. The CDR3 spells CASSATGGWENTIYF. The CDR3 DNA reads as TGTGCCAGCTCGGCAACAGGTGGTTGGGAAAACACCATATATTTT.

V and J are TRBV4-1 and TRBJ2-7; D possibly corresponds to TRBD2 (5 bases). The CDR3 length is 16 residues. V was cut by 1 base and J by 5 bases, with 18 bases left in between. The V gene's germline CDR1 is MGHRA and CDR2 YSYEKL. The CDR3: CASSQVISEGSHEQYF. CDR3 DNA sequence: TGCGCCAGCAGCCAAGTTATTAGCGAGGGCTCTCACGAGCAGTACTTC.

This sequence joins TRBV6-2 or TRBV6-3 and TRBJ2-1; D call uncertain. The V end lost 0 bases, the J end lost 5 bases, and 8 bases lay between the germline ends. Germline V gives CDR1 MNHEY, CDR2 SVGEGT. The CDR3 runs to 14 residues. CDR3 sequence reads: CASSYSYNNNEQFF. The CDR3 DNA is TGTGCCAGCAGTTACTCGTACAATAACAATGAGCAGTTCTTC.

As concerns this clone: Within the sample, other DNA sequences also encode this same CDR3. CDR3 amino acids: CASSPIGHRGQETQYF. CDR3 nucleotide sequence: TGTGCCAGCTCACCTATCGGACACAGAGGACAAGAGACCCAGTACTTC. V is TRBV18 and J is TRBJ2-5; possibly TRBD1 for D (5 bases). CDR1 and CDR2 (germline): KGHSH, LQKENI. The germline V and J ends were trimmed by 3 bases and 2 bases, with 16 bases remaining between them. The CDR3 is made up of 16 amino acids.

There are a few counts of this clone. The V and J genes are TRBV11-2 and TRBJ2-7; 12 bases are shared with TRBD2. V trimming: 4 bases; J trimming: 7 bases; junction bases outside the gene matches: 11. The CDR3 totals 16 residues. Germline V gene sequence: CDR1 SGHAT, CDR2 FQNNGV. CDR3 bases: TGTGCCAGCAGCTCACGCGCTAGCGGGAGGGCCGGGGAGCAGTACTTC. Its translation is CASSSRASGRAGEQYF.

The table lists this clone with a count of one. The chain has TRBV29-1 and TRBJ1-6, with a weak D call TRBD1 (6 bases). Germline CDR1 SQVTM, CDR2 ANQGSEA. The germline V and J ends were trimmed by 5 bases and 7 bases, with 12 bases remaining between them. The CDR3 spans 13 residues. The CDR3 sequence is CSVITGFNSPLHF. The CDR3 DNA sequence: TGCAGCGTTATAACAGGGTTCAATTCACCCCTCCACTTT.

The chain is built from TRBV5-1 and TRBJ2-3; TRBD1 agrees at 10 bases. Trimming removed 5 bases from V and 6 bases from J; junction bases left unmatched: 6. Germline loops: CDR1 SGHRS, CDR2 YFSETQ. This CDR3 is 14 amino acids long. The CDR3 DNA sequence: TGCGCCAGCAGTATGACAGGGGGCGAGGATACGCAGTATTTT. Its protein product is CASSMTGGEDTQYF.

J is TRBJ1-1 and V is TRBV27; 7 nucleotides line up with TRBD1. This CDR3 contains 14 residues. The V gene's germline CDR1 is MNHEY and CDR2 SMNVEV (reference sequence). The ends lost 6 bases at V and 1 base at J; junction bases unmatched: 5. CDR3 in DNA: TGTGCCAGCAGCACCGACAGGGCGAACACTGAAGCTTTCTTT. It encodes CASSTDRANTEAFF.

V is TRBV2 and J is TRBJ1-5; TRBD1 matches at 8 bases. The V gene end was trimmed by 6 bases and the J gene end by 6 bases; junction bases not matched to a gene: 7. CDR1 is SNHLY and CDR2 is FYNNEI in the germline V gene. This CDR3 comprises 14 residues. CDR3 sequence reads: CASRLQGVGQPQHF. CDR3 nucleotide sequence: TGTGCCAGCAGATTACAGGGGGTAGGTCAGCCCCAGCATTTT.

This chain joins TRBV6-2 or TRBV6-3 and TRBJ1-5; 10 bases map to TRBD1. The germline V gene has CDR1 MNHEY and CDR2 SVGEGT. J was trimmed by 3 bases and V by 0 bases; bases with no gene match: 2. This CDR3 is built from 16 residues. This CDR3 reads CASSYSGTGVNQPQHF. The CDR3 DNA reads TGTGCCAGCAGTTACTCCGGGACAGGGGTCAATCAGCCCCAGCATTTT.

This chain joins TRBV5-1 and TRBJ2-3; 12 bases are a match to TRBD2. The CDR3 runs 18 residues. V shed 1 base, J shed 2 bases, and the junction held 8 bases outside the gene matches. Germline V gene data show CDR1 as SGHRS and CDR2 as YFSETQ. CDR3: CASSLRPSGRALTDTQYF. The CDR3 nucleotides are TGCGCCAGCAGCTTGCGTCCTAGCGGGAGGGCCCTCACAGATACGCAGTATTTT.

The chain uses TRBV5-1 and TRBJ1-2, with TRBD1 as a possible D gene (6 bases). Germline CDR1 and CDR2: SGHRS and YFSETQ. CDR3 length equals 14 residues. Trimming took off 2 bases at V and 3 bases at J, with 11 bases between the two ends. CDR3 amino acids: CASSFTSGDYGYTF. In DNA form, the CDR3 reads TGCGCCAGCAGCTTCACCTCAGGGGACTATGGCTACACCTTC.

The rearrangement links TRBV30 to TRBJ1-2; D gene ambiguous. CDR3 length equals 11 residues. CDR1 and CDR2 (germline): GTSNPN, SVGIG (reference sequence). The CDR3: CGREPNYGYTF. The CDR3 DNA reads TGTGGTCGGGAGCCTAACTATGGCTACACCTTC. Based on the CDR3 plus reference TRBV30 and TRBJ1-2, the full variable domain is SQTIHQWPATLVQPVGSPLSLECTVEGTSNPNLYWYRQAAGRGLQLLFYSVGIGQISSEVPQNLSASRPQDRQFILSSKKLLLSDSGFYLCGREPNYGYTFGSGTRLTVV.

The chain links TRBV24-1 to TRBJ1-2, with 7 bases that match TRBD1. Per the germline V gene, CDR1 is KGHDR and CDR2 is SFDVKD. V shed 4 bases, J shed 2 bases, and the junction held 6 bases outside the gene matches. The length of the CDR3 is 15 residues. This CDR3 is CATSDPKTGNYGYTF. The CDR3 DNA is TGTGCCACCAGTGACCCTAAGACAGGGAACTATGGCTACACCTTC.

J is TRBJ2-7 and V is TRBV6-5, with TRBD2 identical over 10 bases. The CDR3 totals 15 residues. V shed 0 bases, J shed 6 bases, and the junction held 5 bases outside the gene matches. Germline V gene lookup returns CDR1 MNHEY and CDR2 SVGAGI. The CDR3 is CASSYSLAGAVEQYF. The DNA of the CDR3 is TGTGCCAGCAGTTACTCTCTAGCGGGAGCGGTCGAGCAGTACTTC.

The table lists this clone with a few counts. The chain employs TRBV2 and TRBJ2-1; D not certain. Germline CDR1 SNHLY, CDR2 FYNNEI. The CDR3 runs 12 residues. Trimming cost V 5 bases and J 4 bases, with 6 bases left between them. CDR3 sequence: CASSLGYNEQFF. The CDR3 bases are TGTGCCAGCAGTCTCGGGTACAATGAGCAGTTCTTC.

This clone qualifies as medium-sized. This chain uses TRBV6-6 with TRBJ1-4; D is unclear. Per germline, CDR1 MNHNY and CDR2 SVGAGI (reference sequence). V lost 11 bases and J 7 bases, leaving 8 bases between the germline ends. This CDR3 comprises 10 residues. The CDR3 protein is CALGVEKLFF. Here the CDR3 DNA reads TGTGCCCTCGGAGTTGAAAAACTGTTTTTT.

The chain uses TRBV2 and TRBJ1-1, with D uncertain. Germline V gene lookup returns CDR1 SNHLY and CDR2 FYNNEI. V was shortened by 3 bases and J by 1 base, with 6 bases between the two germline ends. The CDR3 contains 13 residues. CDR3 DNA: TGTGCCAGCAGTGATTTAGAGAACACTGAAGCTTTCTTT. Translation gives CASSDLENTEAFF.

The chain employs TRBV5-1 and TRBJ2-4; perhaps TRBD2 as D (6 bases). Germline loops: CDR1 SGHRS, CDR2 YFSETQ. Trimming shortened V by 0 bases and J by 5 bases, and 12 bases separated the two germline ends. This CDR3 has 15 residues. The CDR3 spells CASSLGFGEENIQYF. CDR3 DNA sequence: TGCGCCAGCAGCTTGGGTTTCGGGGAGGAAAACATTCAGTACTTC.

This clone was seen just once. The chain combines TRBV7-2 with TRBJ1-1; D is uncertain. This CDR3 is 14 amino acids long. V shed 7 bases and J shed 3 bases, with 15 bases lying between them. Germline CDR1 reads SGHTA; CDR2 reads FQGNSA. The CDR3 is CASTPRRSDTEAFF. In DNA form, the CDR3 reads TGTGCCAGCACCCCCCGACGGAGCGACACTGAAGCTTTCTTT.